One sample yielded the 15 T cell receptor beta chains listed below, sequenced in a study of T cell changes during pregnancy in multiple sclerosis. Sequencing was performed with immunoSEQ multiplex PCR; in TCRdb, only in-frame clones are kept and a portion is missing. Among fewer than 65,000 clones listed, roughly nine tenths were seen once. The starting material was CD8+ T cells from peripheral blood mononuclear cells, obtained after pregnancy. The receptors here all came from a female donor with multiple sclerosis, enrolled in a pregnancy study.

This rearrangement joins TRBV5-1 to TRBJ1-2, with TRBD1 matching over 8 bases. This CDR3 has 14 amino acids. V lost 2 bases to trimming and J lost 4 bases; unmatched junction nucleotides: 4. From germline, CDR1 is SGHRS and CDR2 YFSETQ. The CDR3 is CASSFFGTGYGYTF. DNA for the CDR3: TGCGCCAGCAGCTTCTTCGGGACAGGCTATGGCTACACCTTC.

This clone was recorded a few times. The genes are TRBV4-1 and TRBJ2-5; 8 bases agree with TRBD2. Germline V gene data show CDR1 as MGHRA and CDR2 as YSYEKL. The CDR3 contains 15 residues. Losses at the gene ends were 1 base for V and 5 bases for J; bases not matched to a gene: 6. The CDR3 DNA reads TGCGCCAGCAGCCAAGGCCCAATAGCGGGGGAGACCCAGTACTTC. Translation gives CASSQGPIAGETQYF.

The V call is TRBV27, the J call TRBJ1-3; D may be TRBD1 (6 bases). CDR1 and CDR2 (germline): MNHEY, SMNVEV (reference sequence). Trimming took off 7 bases at V and 10 bases at J, with 20 bases between the two ends. CDR3 length: 14 amino acids. The CDR3 region is CASTRGEGGRTIYF. The DNA of the CDR3 is TGTGCCAGCACCCGGGGGGAGGGGGGAAGGACCATATATTTT.

This clone was observed a single time. This chain links TRBV13 with TRBJ1-2; D not certain. CDR1 PRHDT and CDR2 FYEKMQ come from the germline V gene (reference sequence). V shed 0 bases and J shed 8 bases, with 4 bases lying between them. The CDR3 extends over 11 amino acids. CDR3 region: CASSLGPGYTF. DNA for the CDR3: TGTGCCAGCAGCTTAGGTCCGGGCTACACCTTC.

The chain carries TRBV7-2 and TRBJ2-5, with D possibly TRBD2 on 5 matching bases. Trimming shortened V by 1 base and J by 1 base, and 13 bases separated the two germline ends. Germline CDR1 reads SGHTA; CDR2 reads FQGNSA. CDR3 size: 16 residues. The CDR3 protein is CASSLGGGYLQETQYF. The CDR3 DNA is TGTGCCAGCAGCTTAGGTGGCGGGTACCTCCAAGAGACCCAGTACTTC.

This chain connects TRBV5-1 to TRBJ2-1; D is possibly TRBD1 (6 bases). V lost 4 bases, J lost 0 bases, and 14 bases lay in between. There are 16 residues in the CDR3. CDR1 is SGHRS, CDR2 YFSETQ, per germline. The CDR3 bases are TGCGCCAGCAGCGTAAACAGGGTCAGCTCCTACAATGAGCAGTTCTTC. As protein: CASSVNRVSSYNEQFF.

V gene TRBV29-1 combines with J gene TRBJ1-1, with D perhaps TRBD1 (6 bases). Germline V gene sequence: CDR1 SQVTM, CDR2 ANQGSEA. Trimming took 4 bases from V and 0 from J, leaving 15 bases between them. The CDR3 contains 15 residues. The CDR3 bases are TGCAGCGTTGGGACAGAACCCGTCATGAACACTGAAGCTTTCTTT. Translated, it gives CSVGTEPVMNTEAFF.

V is TRBV27 and J is TRBJ1-6, with D unresolved. The CDR3 sequence is 13 residues long. In germline, CDR1 is MNHEY, CDR2 SMNVEV (reference sequence). V was pared by 5 bases and J by 13 bases, with 15 bases between. CDR3 sequence: CASSPGLSAPLHF. As DNA, the CDR3 is TGTGCCAGCAGTCCTGGACTTTCCGCGCCCCTCCACTTT.

The V gene is TRBV6-6, the J gene TRBJ2-3; a possible D gene is TRBD2 (6 bases). The germline gives CDR1 MNHNY, CDR2 SVGAGI (reference sequence). This CDR3 spans 13 amino acids. The V end lost 8 bases, the J end lost 7 bases, and 16 bases lay between the germline ends. This CDR3 reads CASGTSQLHTQYF. In DNA form, the CDR3 reads TGTGCCAGCGGGACTTCCCAGTTGCATACGCAGTATTTT.

The chain couples TRBV5-1 to TRBJ1-2; 10 bases are shared with TRBD1. Germline CDR1 SGHRS, CDR2 YFSETQ. This CDR3 has 15 residues. After removal of 3 bases from V and 4 bases from J, the junction contained 6 bases not matched to a gene. The CDR3 DNA is TGCGCCAGCAGCTCACGACAGGGGGCCGGCTATGGCTACACCTTC. Amino acid sequence: CASSSRQGAGYGYTF.

V and J are TRBV12-5 and TRBJ2-7; 8 bases fit TRBD1. In germline, CDR1 is LGHNT, CDR2 FRNRAP. The CDR3 is 15 amino acids. J lost 3 bases, V lost 7 bases, and 11 bases had no gene match. The CDR3 sequence is CASAQWDTGGYEQYF. DNA for the CDR3: TGTGCTAGTGCCCAGTGGGATACAGGGGGCTACGAGCAGTACTTC.

This chain links TRBV5-1 with TRBJ2-3; 7 bases map to TRBD1. The CDR3 loop spans 13 amino acids. With 0 bases clipped from V and 10 bases from J, the junction kept 5 bases outside the gene matches. The V gene's germline CDR1 is SGHRS and CDR2 YFSETQ. The CDR3 protein is CASSLAGQLAQYF. The CDR3 DNA reads TGCGCCAGCAGCTTGGCGGGACAGTTGGCGCAGTATTTT.

This chain joins TRBV5-4 and TRBJ2-1; TRBD2 agrees at 10 bases. The length of the CDR3 is 15 residues. Germline-derived CDR1 and CDR2 are SGHNT and YYREEE (reference sequence). With V trimmed by 5 bases and J by 8 bases, 10 bases remained unmatched. CDR3 coding DNA: TGTGCCAGCAGTCTTCTAGCGGGGGTCGATGATGAGCAGTTCTTC. Residues: CASSLLAGVDDEQFF.

CDR3: CASSEAFSFSNQPQHF. The CDR3 DNA sequence: TGTGCCAGCAGTGAAGCTTTCAGTTTTAGCAATCAGCCCCAGCATTTT. The genes are TRBV6-1 and TRBJ1-5; D not resolved. Germline V CDR1 and CDR2: MNHNS, SASEGT. With 0 bases removed from V and 0 bases from J, the gap between germline ends came to 9 bases. This CDR3 is 16 amino acids long.

The chain couples TRBV13 to TRBJ2-1; 11 bases align to TRBD1. The CDR3 has 16 residues. Germline V CDR1 and CDR2: PRHDT, FYEKMQ (reference sequence). Losses at the gene ends were 5 bases for V and 9 bases for J; bases not matched to a gene: 12. The DNA for the CDR3 is TGTGCCAGCAGCCCGAGGACAGGGGGCGCGAGTGGTGAGCAGTTCTTC. Its translation is CASSPRTGGASGEQFF.